One T cell receptor (beta chain) is described in this entry. Its antigen remains unidentified. Treatment meaning: oral pan-JAK inhibitor, 5-10 mg twice daily. Extraction of RNA preceded its reverse transcription into cDNA, which served as the sequencing template. TCRdb's copy holds only in-frame clones and misses some; the assay was immunoSEQ multiplex PCR. The profile shows 150,000 to 200,000 clones, around 60% of them singletons. The source of the sample is a study of CD8+ T cells in alopecia areata. Across the whole study: The percentage of affected scalp area served as the score of severity for treated patients. Overall study findings and caveats: Researchers report lesional scalp, most notably alopecia totalis/universalis, outstripped normal scalp in clonality.

Germline loops: CDR1 LNHNV, CDR2 YYDKDF (reference sequence). The CDR3 length is 18 residues. Trimming took off 6 bases at V and 2 bases at J, with 20 bases between the two ends. The sequencing used CD4+ T cells sorted from blood, collected around week 50, from a patient treated with tofacitinib. The receptor was derived from a human donor with alopecia areata. The chain is built from TRBV15 and TRBJ2-6, with D perhaps matching TRBD2 (5 bases). CDR3 protein: CATSSKLGGRAGANVLTF. As DNA, the CDR3 is TGTGCCACCAGTTCGAAGCTTGGAGGTAGGGCTGGGGCCAACGTCCTGACTTTC.